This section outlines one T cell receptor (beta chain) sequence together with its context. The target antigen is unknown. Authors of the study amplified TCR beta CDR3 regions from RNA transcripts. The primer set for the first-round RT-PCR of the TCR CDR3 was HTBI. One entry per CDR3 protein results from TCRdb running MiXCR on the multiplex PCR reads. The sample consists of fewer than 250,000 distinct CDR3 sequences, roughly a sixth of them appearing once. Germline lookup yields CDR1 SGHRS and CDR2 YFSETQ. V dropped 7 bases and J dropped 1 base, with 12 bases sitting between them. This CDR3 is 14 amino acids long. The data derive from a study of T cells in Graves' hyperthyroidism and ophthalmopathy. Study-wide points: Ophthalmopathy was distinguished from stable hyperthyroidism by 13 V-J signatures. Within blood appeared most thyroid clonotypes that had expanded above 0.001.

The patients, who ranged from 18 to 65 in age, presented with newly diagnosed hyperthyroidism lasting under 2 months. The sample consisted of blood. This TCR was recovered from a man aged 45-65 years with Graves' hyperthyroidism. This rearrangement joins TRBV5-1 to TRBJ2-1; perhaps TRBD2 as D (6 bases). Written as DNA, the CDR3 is TGCGCCAGCGGACCGGGACTTTCCTACAATGAGCAGTTCTTC. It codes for CASGPGLSYNEQFF.